These 16 T cell receptor beta chains originate from one sample sequenced in a study of control samples from healthy donors and cancer patients. Data came from immunoSEQ multiplex PCR; TCRdb stores just in-frame clones and leaves some out. The table records approximately 58,000 clones, roughly 87% of them present only once. The sequencing input was PBMCs. The source is a man in his sixties with head and neck cancer.

The DNA for the CDR3 is TGTGCCAGCTCACCATTCGACAGGTTGAACACTGAAGCTTTCTTT. This sequence encodes CASSPFDRLNTEAFF. The chain uses TRBV18 and TRBJ1-1; D perhaps matches TRBD1 (6 bases). This CDR3 spans 15 amino acids. Trimming pared 2 bases from V and 0 bases from J, leaving 10 bases between. Germline CDR1 reads KGHSH; CDR2 reads LQKENI.

The chain employs TRBV4-1 and TRBJ1-4; TRBD1 is a possible D gene (5 bases). Between the trimmed V and J ends, which lost 4 bases and 8 bases, there was a span of 17 bases. CDR1 is MGHRA, CDR2 YSYEKL, per germline. This CDR3 contains 15 residues. In DNA form, the CDR3 reads TGCGCCAGCAGCCCCGCTGGGGCGGGAAAGGAAAAACTGTTTTTT. Amino acids: CASSPAGAGKEKLFF.

The chain carries TRBV6-5 and TRBJ2-5; 11 nucleotides agree with TRBD2. Trimming took 6 bases from V and 4 from J; bases not matched to a gene: 4. This CDR3 is 14 amino acids long. Germline V gives CDR1 MNHEY, CDR2 SVGAGI. In nucleotides, the CDR3 is TGTGCCAGCAGGCTAGCGGGAGGAATAGAGACCCAGTACTTC. Protein: CASRLAGGIETQYF.

The chain joins TRBV9 to TRBJ2-1, with D uncertain. This CDR3 contains 14 residues. The germline V and J ends were trimmed by 4 bases and 5 bases, with 13 bases remaining between them. From germline, CDR1 is SGDLS and CDR2 YYNGEE. In DNA, the CDR3 is TGTGCCAGCAGCCCATGGACGGTGGACAATGAGCAGTTCTTC. Protein product: CASSPWTVDNEQFF. The full variable domain, rest sourced from reference TRBV9 and TRBJ2-1, is DSGVTQTPKHLITATGQRVTLRCSPRSGDLSVYWYQQSLDQGLQFLIQYYNGEERAKGNILERFSAQQFPDLHSELNLSSLELGDSALYFCASSPWTVDNEQFFGPGTRLTVL.

The chain employs TRBV5-8 and TRBJ1-2; a possible D gene is TRBD1 (6 bases). The CDR3 has 16 amino acids. Germline V gives CDR1 SGHTS, CDR2 YDEGEE. The ends were cut back, 0 bases at V and 7 bases at J, with 19 bases in the middle. The CDR3 loop reads CASSLARTVAGSGYTF. The CDR3 DNA follows: TGTGCCAGCAGCTTGGCCAGGACAGTGGCGGGGAGTGGCTACACCTTC.

The V gene is TRBV5-6, the J gene TRBJ1-4; 9 bases align to TRBD1. Germline CDR1 is SGHDT and CDR2 is YYEEEE. This CDR3 has 17 residues. Trimming removed 4 bases from V and 3 bases from J; junction bases left unmatched: 10. The CDR3 nucleotides are TGTGCCAGCAGCCCCGGGACAGGGTTTTTGGCTAATGAAAAACTGTTTTTT. This codes for CASSPGTGFLANEKLFF.

The chain uses TRBV30 and TRBJ2-5; D is ambiguous. The germline CDR1 and CDR2 sequences are GTSNPN and SVGIG (reference sequence). Trimming took 0 bases from V and 0 from J, leaving 5 bases between them. The length of the CDR3 is 13 residues. This CDR3 reads CAWSVPNQETQYF. The CDR3 DNA is TGTGCCTGGAGTGTTCCCAACCAAGAGACCCAGTACTTC.

The J gene is TRBJ1-4, the V gene TRBV5-1, with 10 bases lining up with TRBD1. From germline, CDR1 is SGHRS and CDR2 YFSETQ. Trimming at V came to 1 base and at J to 3 bases, leaving 3 bases not matched to a gene. The CDR3 length is 16 residues. The CDR3 reads CASSLRQGAANEKLFF. For the CDR3, the DNA is TGCGCCAGCAGCTTGAGACAGGGGGCGGCTAATGAAAAACTGTTTTTT.

This sequence joins TRBV9 and TRBJ2-2; 10 positions match TRBD1. Trimming at V came to 4 bases and at J to 5 bases, leaving 8 bases not matched to a gene. This CDR3 comprises 16 residues. From germline, CDR1 is SGDLS and CDR2 YYNGEE. The CDR3 bases are TGTGCCAGCAGCAGCCGGGGACAGGGGTGGACCGGGGAGCTGTTTTTT. It specifies CASSSRGQGWTGELFF.

CDR3: CASCRTSYNEQFF. The CDR3 DNA follows: TGTGCTAGTTGTAGGACCTCCTACAATGAGCAGTTCTTC. The rearrangement uses TRBV12-5 and TRBJ2-1; D gene ambiguous. Germline V gene lookup returns CDR1 LGHNT and CDR2 FRNRAP. The CDR3 extends over 13 amino acids. V lost 8 bases and J lost 0, with 8 bases in between.

The chain combines TRBV3-1 (or the pseudogene TRBV3-2) with TRBJ2-1; 7 bases are shared with TRBD1. Per the germline V gene, CDR1 is LGHDT and CDR2 is YNNKEL (reference sequence). V lost 2 bases and J lost 1; bases outside the gene matches: 11. The CDR3 contains 18 residues. The CDR3 region has the DNA TGTGCCAGCAGCCAAAAGATTACGACAGGGCCTTCCTACAATGAGCAGTTCTTC. It codes for CASSQKITTGPSYNEQFF.

V usage is TRBV6-5 and J usage is TRBJ1-5; D ambiguous. The germline gives CDR1 MNHEY, CDR2 SVGAGI. The ends were cut back, 7 bases at V and 4 bases at J, with 11 bases in the middle. The CDR3 contains 13 residues. Here the CDR3 DNA reads TGTGCCAGCACCCAGACAAGAAATCAGCCCCAGCATTTT. Residues: CASTQTRNQPQHF.

The rearrangement uses TRBV10-3 and TRBJ2-3, with TRBD2 matching 11 bases. V trimming: 5 bases; J trimming: 6 bases; junction bases outside the gene matches: 7. There are 15 residues in the CDR3. Germline V gene lookup returns CDR1 ENHRY and CDR2 SYGVKD. In DNA, the CDR3 is TGTGCCATCAGTCCGACTAGCGGGGTTGGGGATACGCAGTATTTT. Amino acid sequence: CAISPTSGVGDTQYF.

By sample share, this clone is large. The gene calls are TRBV20-1 and TRBJ2-7, with no clear D. V was shortened by 6 bases and J by 2 bases, with 8 bases between the two germline ends. Germline V gene data show CDR1 as DFQATT and CDR2 as SNEGSKA (reference sequence). The CDR3 extends over 11 amino acids. CDR3 nucleotide sequence: TGCAGTGCCGCAGAGGCCTACGAGCAGTACTTC. It yields the protein CSAAEAYEQYF.

The CDR3 loop is CASRYYNEQFF. CDR3 coding DNA: TGTGCCAGCAGATACTACAATGAGCAGTTCTTC. The rearrangement uses TRBV12-3 or TRBV12-4 and TRBJ2-1; D unresolved. The ends were cut back, 6 bases at V and 3 bases at J, with 3 bases in the middle. The CDR3 contains 11 residues.

The CDR3 spells CASSSSLAGASYEQYF. CDR3 bases: TGTGCCAGCAGTTCCTCACTAGCGGGCGCCTCCTACGAGCAGTACTTC. The chain couples TRBV6-6 to TRBJ2-7; 9 positions agree with TRBD2. In germline, CDR1 is MNHNY, CDR2 SVGAGI (reference sequence). V shed 4 bases, J shed 0 bases, and the junction held 7 bases outside the gene matches. The CDR3 contains 16 residues.